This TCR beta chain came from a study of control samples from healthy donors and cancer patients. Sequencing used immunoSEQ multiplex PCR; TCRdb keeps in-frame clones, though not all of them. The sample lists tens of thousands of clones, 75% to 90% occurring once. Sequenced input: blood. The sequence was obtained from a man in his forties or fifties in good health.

Here the CDR3 DNA reads TGTGCCAGCAGCTTAGGGACAAGCGGCGAGCAGTACTTC. It translates to CASSLGTSGEQYF. The J gene is TRBJ2-7, the V gene TRBV11-2; D may be TRBD1 or TRBD2 (5 bases each). Trimming left V 1 base short and J 6 bases short, with 10 bases between. Per the germline V gene, CDR1 is SGHAT and CDR2 is FQNNGV. This CDR3 region has 13 residues.